These T cell receptor beta chains were read from a single sample in a study of shared clonotypes between healthy human individuals. Produced via immunoSEQ multiplex PCR; TCRdb's table is partial and in-frame only. The repertoire holds under 2.5 million clones, with approximately 90% as singletons. The sequenced sample consisted of naive CD4+ T cells from PBMCs. The receptors were sampled from a man younger than 30 in good health. Some clones in this sample may be carry-over from other donors' samples. Each CDR3 is given with its conserved first and last residue. D genes are given only for firm matches. Size is stated for part of the rows, as once, few or many counts, or as a class when the clone is expanded.

>TRBJ2-1|once|TRBV18|TRBD2
CASSPSPSREGDNEQFF
TGTGCCAGCTCACCATCTCCCAGCCGGGAGGGGGACAATGAGCAGTTCTTC
>TRBJ1-2|-|TRBV5-8|TRBD1
CASSLLGDRYNYGYTF
TGTGCCAGCAGCTTGTTGGGGGACAGGTACAACTATGGCTACACCTTC
>TRBJ2-3|-|TRBV5-4|TRBD2
CASSLKAGGTDTQYF
TGTGCCAGCAGCTTGAAAGCGGGGGGCACAGATACGCAGTATTTT
>TRBJ2-1|once|TRBV4-1|TRBD2
CASSPGLAGPGNNEQFF
TGCGCCAGCAGCCCGGGACTAGCGGGGCCCGGGAACAATGAGCAGTTCTTC
>TRBJ1-1|-|TRBV10-3|-
CAISEFRGANTEAFF
TGTGCCATCAGTGAGTTCCGAGGGGCTAACACTGAAGCTTTCTTT
>TRBJ1-1|-|TRBV7-9|-
CASSLVTGRAFF
TGTGCCAGCAGCTTAGTAACAGGGCGGGCTTTCTTT
>TRBJ2-7|once|TRBV9|-
CASSVRPSYEQYF
TGTGCCAGCAGCGTAAGGCCGTCCTACGAGCAGTACTTC
>TRBJ1-2|few|TRBV6-5|-
CASRQHYGYTF
TGTGCCAGCAGGCAGCACTATGGCTACACCTTC
>TRBJ1-5|-|TRBV5-1|-
CASRPGLGVRQPQHF
TGCGCCAGCCGCCCCGGGCTCGGAGTTCGACAGCCCCAGCATTTT
>TRBJ2-7|-|TRBV14|-
CASSQVGVPYEQYF
TGTGCCAGCAGCCAAGTCGGGGTCCCCTACGAGCAGTACTTC
>TRBJ2-7|-|TRBV10-3|-
CAISDPGGDRVLPYEQYF
TGTGCCATCAGTGACCCCGGGGGCGACAGGGTCCTTCCCTACGAGCAGTACTTC
>TRBJ2-7|-|TRBV6-6|-
CASTKPGSYEQYF
TGTGCCAGCACCAAACCCGGGTCCTACGAGCAGTACTTC
>TRBJ2-3|-|TRBV29-1|TRBD2
CSVKGLAGRSDTQYF
TGCAGCGTCAAGGGACTAGCGGGACGGTCAGATACGCAGTATTTT
>TRBJ2-2|-|TRBV30|TRBD2
CACPYRGVSTGELFF
TGTGCCTGCCCATACCGGGGGGTTTCCACCGGGGAGCTGTTTTTT
>TRBJ2-3|-|TRBV29-1|-
CSARAGPPLGTQYF
TGCAGCGCTAGGGCAGGGCCCCCCCTGGGCACGCAGTATTTT
>TRBJ2-5|-|TRBV5-4|TRBD2
CASSPSGGYQETQYF
TGTGCCAGCAGCCCTAGCGGTGGGTACCAAGAGACCCAGTACTTC